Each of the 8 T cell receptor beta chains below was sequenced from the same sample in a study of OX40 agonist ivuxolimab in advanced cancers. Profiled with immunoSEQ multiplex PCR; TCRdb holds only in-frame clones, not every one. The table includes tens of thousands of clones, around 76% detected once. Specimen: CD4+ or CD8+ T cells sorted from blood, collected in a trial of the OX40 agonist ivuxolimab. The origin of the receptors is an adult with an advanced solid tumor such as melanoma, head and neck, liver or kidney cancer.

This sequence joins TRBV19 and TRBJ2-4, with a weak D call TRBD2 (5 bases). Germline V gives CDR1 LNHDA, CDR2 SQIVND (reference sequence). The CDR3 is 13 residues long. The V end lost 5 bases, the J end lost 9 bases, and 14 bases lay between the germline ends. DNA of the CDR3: TGTGCCAGTAGTGTCAGGAGGTATGGCATTCAGTACTTC. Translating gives CASSVRRYGIQYF.

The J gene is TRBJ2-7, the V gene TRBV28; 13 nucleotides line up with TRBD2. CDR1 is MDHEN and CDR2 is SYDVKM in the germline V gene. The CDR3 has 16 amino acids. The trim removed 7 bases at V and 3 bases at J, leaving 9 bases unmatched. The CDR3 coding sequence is TGTGCCAGCATCCCCTCGGGACTAGCGGGGCTCTACGAGCAGTACTTC. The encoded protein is CASIPSGLAGLYEQYF.

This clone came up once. CDR3 region: CAWSVRGQVYSYEQYF. CDR3 in DNA: TGTGCCTGGAGTGTACGGGGGCAGGTGTATTCCTACGAGCAGTACTTC. The chain has TRBV30 and TRBJ2-7; D could derive from TRBD1 or TRBD2 (6 bases each). V lost 0 bases to trimming and J lost 1 base, with 16 bases between them. The CDR3 runs to 16 residues. Germline V gene data show CDR1 as GTSNPN and CDR2 as SVGIG (reference sequence).

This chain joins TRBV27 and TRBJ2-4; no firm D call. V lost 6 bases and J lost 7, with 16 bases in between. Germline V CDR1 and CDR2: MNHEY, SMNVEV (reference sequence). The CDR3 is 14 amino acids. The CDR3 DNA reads TGTGCCAGCAGCCGCCTAGGTACTATGAACATTCAGTACTTC. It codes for CASSRLGTMNIQYF.

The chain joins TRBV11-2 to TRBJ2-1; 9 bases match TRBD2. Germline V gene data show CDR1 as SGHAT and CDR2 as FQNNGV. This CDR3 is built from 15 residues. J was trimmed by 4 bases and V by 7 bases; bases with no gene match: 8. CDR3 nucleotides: TGTGCCAGCACCCCACGGGGACTAGCTTACAATGAGCAGTTCTTC. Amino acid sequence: CASTPRGLAYNEQFF.

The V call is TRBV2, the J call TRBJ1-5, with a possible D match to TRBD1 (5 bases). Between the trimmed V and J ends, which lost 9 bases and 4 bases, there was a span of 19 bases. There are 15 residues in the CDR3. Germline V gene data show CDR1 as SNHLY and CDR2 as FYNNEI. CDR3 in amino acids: CASRYDSVGNQPQHF. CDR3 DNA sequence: TGTGCCAGTCGATATGACAGCGTCGGAAATCAGCCCCAGCATTTT. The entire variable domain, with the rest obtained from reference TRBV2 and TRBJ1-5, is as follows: EPEVTQTPSHQVTQMGQEVILRCVPISNHLYFYWYRQILGQKVEFLVSFYNNEISEKSEIFDDQFSVERPDGSNFTLKIRSTKLEDSAMYFCASRYDSVGNQPQHFGDGTRLSIL.

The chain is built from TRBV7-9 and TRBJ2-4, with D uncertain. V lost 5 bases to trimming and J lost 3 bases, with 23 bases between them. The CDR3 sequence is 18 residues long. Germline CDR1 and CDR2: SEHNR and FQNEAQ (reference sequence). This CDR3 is CASSPPQWGSADKNIQYF. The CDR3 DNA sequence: TGTGCCAGCAGCCCCCCCCAGTGGGGTTCAGCTGACAAAAACATTCAGTACTTC.

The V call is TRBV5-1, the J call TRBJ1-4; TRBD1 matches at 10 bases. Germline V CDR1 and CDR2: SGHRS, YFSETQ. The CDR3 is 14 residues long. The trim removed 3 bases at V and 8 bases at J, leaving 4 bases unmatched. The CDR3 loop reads CASSWTGGGEKLFF. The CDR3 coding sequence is TGCGCCAGCAGCTGGACAGGGGGTGGCGAAAAACTGTTTTTT.